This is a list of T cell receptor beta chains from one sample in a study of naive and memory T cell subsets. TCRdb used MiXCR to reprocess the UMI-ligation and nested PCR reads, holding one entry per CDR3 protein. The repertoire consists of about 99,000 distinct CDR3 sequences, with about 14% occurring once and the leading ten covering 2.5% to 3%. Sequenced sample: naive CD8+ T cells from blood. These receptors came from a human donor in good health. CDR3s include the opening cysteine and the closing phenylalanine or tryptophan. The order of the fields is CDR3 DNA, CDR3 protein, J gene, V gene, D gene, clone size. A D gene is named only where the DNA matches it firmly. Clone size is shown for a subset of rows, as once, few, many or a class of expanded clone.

CDR3nt: TGTGCCAGCAACTCCCACGCTAGTTATAATTCACCCCTCCACTTT
CDR3aa: CASNSHASYNSPLHF
j_gene: TRBJ1-6
v_gene: TRBV27
d_gene: NA
abundance: few

CDR3nt: TGCAGCGTCACGGTTAGAGGCGGGGAGCTGTTTTTT
CDR3aa: CSVTVRGGELFF
j_gene: TRBJ2-2
v_gene: TRBV29-1
d_gene: NA
abundance: NA

CDR3nt: TGTGCCAGCAGCATCGGGGGATACTACGAGCAGTACTTC
CDR3aa: CASSIGGYYEQYF
j_gene: TRBJ2-7
v_gene: TRBV7-6
d_gene: NA
abundance: NA

CDR3nt: TGCGCCAGCAGCTTGCATCAGGGGCCAACGTCCTACAATGAGCAGTTCTTC
CDR3aa: CASSLHQGPTSYNEQFF
j_gene: TRBJ2-1
v_gene: TRBV5-1
d_gene: NA
abundance: NA

CDR3nt: TGTGCCAGCAACGACAGGGAGGGCGAGCAGTACTTC
CDR3aa: CASNDREGEQYF
j_gene: TRBJ2-7
v_gene: TRBV25-1
d_gene: NA
abundance: few

CDR3nt: TGCAGCGGGGACCGGGATCCAAACACTGAGGCTTTCTTT
CDR3aa: CSGDRDPNTEAFF
j_gene: TRBJ1-1
v_gene: TRBV29-1
d_gene: NA
abundance: few

CDR3nt: TGCGCCAGCAGCCAAACTAGCGGGGACTCCTACAATGAGCAGTTCTTC
CDR3aa: CASSQTSGDSYNEQFF
j_gene: TRBJ2-1
v_gene: TRBV4-1
d_gene: TRBD2
abundance: NA

CDR3nt: TGTGCCAGCAGCTTAATAGACAGAGTGGGAACCGGGGAGCTGTTTTTT
CDR3aa: CASSLIDRVGTGELFF
j_gene: TRBJ2-2
v_gene: TRBV7-3
d_gene: NA
abundance: few

CDR3nt: TGCAGCGTTGAAGATGTGAGGGGATCTGGAAACACCATATATTTT
CDR3aa: CSVEDVRGSGNTIYF
j_gene: TRBJ1-3
v_gene: TRBV29-1
d_gene: NA
abundance: few

CDR3nt: TGTGCCTGGAGACAAATCGGAGGGGTTTACAATGAGCAGTTCTTC
CDR3aa: CAWRQIGGVYNEQFF
j_gene: TRBJ2-1
v_gene: TRBV30
d_gene: NA
abundance: NA

CDR3nt: TGCGCCAGCAGTCAATTTGGGACAGCCAATGAGCAGTTCTTC
CDR3aa: CASSQFGTANEQFF
j_gene: TRBJ2-1
v_gene: TRBV23-1
d_gene: TRBD1
abundance: many

CDR3nt: TGTGCCAGCAGCTCCCCTAGCGGGGGGGCGGGCCTCACCTACGAGCAGTACTTC
CDR3aa: CASSSPSGGAGLTYEQYF
j_gene: TRBJ2-7
v_gene: TRBV7-9
d_gene: TRBD2
abundance: many

CDR3nt: TGTGCCAGCAGCCCCTCCCTGGGCGGGGGTAACTTAAAGACCCAGTACTTC
CDR3aa: CASSPSLGGGNLKTQYF
j_gene: TRBJ2-5
v_gene: TRBV28
d_gene: TRBD2
abundance: few

CDR3nt: TGTGCCAGCAGTTCCCCATTAGCGGGACCCTACAATGAGCAGTTCTTC
CDR3aa: CASSSPLAGPYNEQFF
j_gene: TRBJ2-1
v_gene: TRBV27
d_gene: TRBD2
abundance: NA

CDR3nt: TGTGCCAGTATCGGAGACAGCTATGGCTACACCTTC
CDR3aa: CASIGDSYGYTF
j_gene: TRBJ1-2
v_gene: TRBV19
d_gene: NA
abundance: few

CDR3nt: TGTGCCAGCAGTTACTCCTTCGGGAACACTGAAGCTTTCTTT
CDR3aa: CASSYSFGNTEAFF
j_gene: TRBJ1-1
v_gene: TRBV6-5
d_gene: NA
abundance: NA

CDR3nt: TGCAGCGTTGAAGAGATCACCACGGGACACTCCTACGAGCAGTACTTC
CDR3aa: CSVEEITTGHSYEQYF
j_gene: TRBJ2-7
v_gene: TRBV29-1
d_gene: NA
abundance: many

CDR3nt: TGTGCCAGCAGCTCCCAACCGGGACACCTTGAAAAACTGTTTTTT
CDR3aa: CASSSQPGHLEKLFF
j_gene: TRBJ1-4
v_gene: TRBV6-6
d_gene: NA
abundance: few

CDR3nt: TGCAGCGTCAGAGGGACAAACAAACGGACTGAAGCTTTCTTT
CDR3aa: CSVRGTNKRTEAFF
j_gene: TRBJ1-1
v_gene: TRBV29-1
d_gene: NA
abundance: few

CDR3nt: TGCAGTGCTAGGTATAGCCGTAGTGAGCAGTTCTTC
CDR3aa: CSARYSRSEQFF
j_gene: TRBJ2-1
v_gene: TRBV20-1
d_gene: NA
abundance: few

CDR3nt: TGTGCCAGCAGCGCCCAACTAGCGGGGGGGCTCAATGAGCAGTTCTTC
CDR3aa: CASSAQLAGGLNEQFF
j_gene: TRBJ2-1
v_gene: TRBV13
d_gene: TRBD2
abundance: NA

CDR3nt: TGCAGCGTTGGCGAGTCGTGGGGATTAAGCACAGATACGCAGTATTTT
CDR3aa: CSVGESWGLSTDTQYF
j_gene: TRBJ2-3
v_gene: TRBV29-1
d_gene: NA
abundance: many

CDR3nt: TGTGCCAGTAGTATCGCGGGGGCGCGGGAGCAGTACTTC
CDR3aa: CASSIAGAREQYF
j_gene: TRBJ2-7
v_gene: TRBV19
d_gene: NA
abundance: few

CDR3nt: TGCGCCAGCAGCCAGGATACCGGGACAGGGTTTTTTGACTACGAGCAGTACTTC
CDR3aa: CASSQDTGTGFFDYEQYF
j_gene: TRBJ2-7
v_gene: TRBV4-3
d_gene: TRBD1
abundance: few